A single sample gave rise to the 14 T cell receptor beta chains below, sequenced in a study of T-cell memory formation after mild COVID-19. TCRdb ran MiXCR on the 5' RACE reads and lists one entry per CDR3 protein. The data hold about 350,000 distinct CDR3 sequences, with approximately 13% observed a single time. The material sequenced was PBMCs or a T cell subset sorted from them (not recorded which). The receptor source for this set is a man between 18 and 35 years old who had mild COVID-19 (a few samples of this study predate the infection). Cell type and time point are not known.

The chain recombines TRBV4-3 with TRBJ2-3, with a weak D call TRBD2 (6 bases). Trimming shortened V by 4 bases and J by 2 bases, and 13 bases separated the two germline ends. From germline, CDR1 is LGHNA and CDR2 YSLEER. The CDR3 runs 15 residues. This CDR3 is CASSRSGLYTDTQYF. DNA of the CDR3: TGCGCCAGCAGCCGGAGCGGGCTGTACACAGATACGCAGTATTTT.

There are many counts of this clonotype. The chain links TRBV20-1 to TRBJ2-5, with D possibly being TRBD1 (6 bases). V gave up 3 bases and J gave up 1 base, with 15 bases separating them. The CDR3 is made up of 15 amino acids. Germline V lookup: CDR1 DFQATT, CDR2 SNEGSKA (reference sequence). In DNA, the CDR3 is TGCAGTGCTAGGGCCTCCGGGACAAGCCAAGAGACCCAGTACTTC. This gives the protein CSARASGTSQETQYF.

The chain employs TRBV6-1 and TRBJ2-3; 8 nucleotides match TRBD2. This CDR3 is built from 17 residues. The ends lost 2 bases at V and 2 bases at J; junction bases unmatched: 9. Per germline, CDR1 MNHNS and CDR2 SASEGT. The CDR3 nucleotides are TGTGCCAGCAGTGAACGCCGGCTAGCGGGCCCCACAGATACGCAGTATTTT. This codes for CASSERRLAGPTDTQYF.

The rearrangement uses TRBV20-1 and TRBJ2-7; D remains unclear. Trimming pared 6 bases from V and 2 bases from J, leaving 8 bases between. This CDR3 spans 11 amino acids. Germline V CDR1 and CDR2: DFQATT, SNEGSKA (reference sequence). In DNA, the CDR3 is TGCAGTGCACGGACGACCTACGAGCAGTACTTC. Translating it yields CSARTTYEQYF.

In nucleotides, the CDR3 is TGTGCCAGCAGCGGCCAGCGGGTGGGAGAGACCCAGTACTTC. Translation: CASSGQRVGETQYF. The J gene is TRBJ2-5, the V gene TRBV7-2, with D tentatively TRBD2 (6 bases). Germline lookup yields CDR1 SGHTA and CDR2 FQGNSA. The length of the CDR3 is 14 residues. The V gene lost 5 bases and the J gene lost 4 bases, with 14 bases spanning the gap.

V gene TRBV4-2 combines with J gene TRBJ2-2; 9 positions agree with TRBD2. Germline lookup yields CDR1 LGHNA and CDR2 YNFKEQ. V trimming: 0 bases; J trimming: 5 bases; junction bases outside the gene matches: 4. The length of the CDR3 is 16 residues. The CDR3 reads CASSQEASGATGELFF. The CDR3 nucleotides read TGTGCCAGCAGCCAAGAGGCTAGCGGGGCAACCGGGGAGCTGTTTTTT.

This clonotype has a handful of counts. V is TRBV4-1 and J is TRBJ1-3; a weak D match, TRBD1 (5 bases). CDR1 and CDR2 (germline): MGHRA, YSYEKL. The CDR3 contains 13 residues. Trimming took 5 bases from V and 3 from J, leaving 8 bases between them. CDR3: CASSTGLGNTIYF. The CDR3 DNA sequence: TGCGCCAGCAGCACGGGACTTGGAAACACCATATATTTT.

There are many counts of this clonotype. The chain carries TRBV20-1 and TRBJ2-1; D is unclear. V lost 2 bases to trimming and J lost 9 bases, with 11 bases between them. The CDR3 extends over 12 amino acids. Germline V gene data show CDR1 as DFQATT and CDR2 as SNEGSKA (reference sequence). The CDR3 here is CSARTGSAEQFF. The DNA for the CDR3 is TGCAGTGCTAGAACTGGTTCGGCTGAGCAGTTCTTC.

This clonotype was found a few times. The chain joins TRBV6-6 to TRBJ2-3; D may match TRBD1 or TRBD2 (5 bases each). The germline V gene encodes CDR1 MNHNY and CDR2 SVGAGI (reference sequence). The V and J ends lost 1 base and 0 bases respectively, with 11 bases between them. There are 16 residues in the CDR3. The CDR3 spells CASSYWGGGSTDTQYF. The DNA for the CDR3 is TGTGCCAGCAGTTACTGGGGTGGGGGTAGCACAGATACGCAGTATTTT.

This chain connects TRBV7-8 to TRBJ2-7, with D uncertain. The germline CDR1 and CDR2 sequences are SGHVS and FQNEAQ. V was shortened by 1 base and J by 2 bases, with 12 bases between the two germline ends. This CDR3 region has 15 residues. CDR3: CASSLEWPLAYEQYF. CDR3 DNA: TGTGCCAGCAGCTTAGAGTGGCCGTTGGCCTACGAGCAGTACTTC.

This clonotype was counted between two and nine times. The chain links TRBV6-1 to TRBJ2-5; 7 bases map to TRBD1. Germline V gene data show CDR1 as MNHNS and CDR2 as SASEGT. V was pared by 7 bases and J by 5 bases, with 10 bases of the junction left unmatched. This CDR3 contains 14 residues. CDR3 in amino acids: CASTRQGLGETQYF. The DNA for the CDR3 is TGTGCCAGCACCCGACAGGGTCTAGGCGAGACCCAGTACTTC.

The V gene is TRBV6-5, the J gene TRBJ2-7; 7 nucleotides align to TRBD2. Germline CDR1 MNHEY, CDR2 SVGAGI. This CDR3 is 13 amino acids long. The trim removed 5 bases at V and 2 bases at J, leaving 3 bases unmatched. The CDR3 here is CASSRSGAYEQYF. CDR3 nucleotide sequence: TGTGCCAGCAGTAGGAGCGGGGCCTACGAGCAGTACTTC.

This chain uses TRBV30 with TRBJ2-1, with 7 bases identical to TRBD1. This CDR3 is built from 11 residues. V shed 0 bases, J shed 15 bases, and the junction held 5 bases outside the gene matches. From germline, CDR1 is GTSNPN and CDR2 SVGIG (reference sequence). The CDR3, as DNA: TGTGCCTGGAGTGTACTAGACAGGGCGTTCTTC. This gives the protein CAWSVLDRAFF.

This clonotype was counted only a few times. The CDR3 coding sequence is TGTGCCAGCTCACCACTAGACGGTGAAGCTTTCTTT. Its translation: CASSPLDGEAFF. The chain has TRBV18 and TRBJ1-1; the D is unclear. CDR3 length: 12 residues. Germline V gene sequence: CDR1 KGHSH, CDR2 LQKENI. V shed 1 base and J shed 7 bases, with 7 bases lying between them.